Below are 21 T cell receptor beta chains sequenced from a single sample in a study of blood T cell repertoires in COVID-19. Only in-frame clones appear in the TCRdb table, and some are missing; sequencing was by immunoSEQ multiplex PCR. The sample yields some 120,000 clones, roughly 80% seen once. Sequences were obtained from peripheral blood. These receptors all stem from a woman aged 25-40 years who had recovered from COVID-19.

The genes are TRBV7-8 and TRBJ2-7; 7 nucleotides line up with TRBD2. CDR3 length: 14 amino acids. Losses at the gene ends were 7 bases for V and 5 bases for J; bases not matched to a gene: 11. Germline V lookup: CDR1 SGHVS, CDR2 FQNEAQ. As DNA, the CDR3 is TGTGCCAGCACCCTGGGGAGGGAAGTCCACGAGCAGTACTTC. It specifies CASTLGREVHEQYF.

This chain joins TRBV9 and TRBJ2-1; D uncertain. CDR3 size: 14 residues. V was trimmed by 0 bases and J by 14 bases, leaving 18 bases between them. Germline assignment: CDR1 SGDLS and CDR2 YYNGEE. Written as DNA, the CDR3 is TGTGCCAGCAGCGTAGGGCTAGGAAGGATATGGAAGTTCTTC. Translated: CASSVGLGRIWKFF.

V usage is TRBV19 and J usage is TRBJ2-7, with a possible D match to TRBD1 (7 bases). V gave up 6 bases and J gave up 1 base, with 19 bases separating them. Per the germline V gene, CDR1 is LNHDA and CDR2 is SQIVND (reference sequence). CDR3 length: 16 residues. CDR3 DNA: TGTGCCAGTAGGCCCGGAGGGGGCTCGGGGTCCTACGAGCAGTACTTC. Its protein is CASRPGGGSGSYEQYF.

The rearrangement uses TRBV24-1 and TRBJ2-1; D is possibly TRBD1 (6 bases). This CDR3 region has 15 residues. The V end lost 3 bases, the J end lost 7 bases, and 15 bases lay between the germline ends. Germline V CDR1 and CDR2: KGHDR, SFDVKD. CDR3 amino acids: CATSDGRGLLNEQFF. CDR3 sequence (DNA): TGTGCCACCAGTGATGGCAGGGGCTTGCTTAATGAGCAGTTCTTC.

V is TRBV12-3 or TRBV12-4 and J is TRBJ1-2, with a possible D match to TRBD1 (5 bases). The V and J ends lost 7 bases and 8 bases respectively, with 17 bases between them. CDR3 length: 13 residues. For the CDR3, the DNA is TGTGCCAGCAACCTGGGGGGGGTGGACGGCTACACCTTC. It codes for CASNLGGVDGYTF.

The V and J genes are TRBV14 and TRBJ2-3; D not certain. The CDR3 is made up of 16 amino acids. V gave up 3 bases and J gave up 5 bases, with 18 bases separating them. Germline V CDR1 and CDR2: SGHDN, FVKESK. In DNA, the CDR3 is TGTGCCAGCAGCCAGGAAGAGGTTGCGCGCGGAGATACGCAGTATTTT. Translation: CASSQEEVARGDTQYF.

The CDR3 bases are TGTGCCAGCAGCGCCGGTTATAGCAATCAGCCCCAGCATTTT. Translating gives CASSAGYSNQPQHF. The genes are TRBV9 and TRBJ1-5, with D hard to call. This CDR3 is built from 14 residues. The V gene's germline CDR1 is SGDLS and CDR2 YYNGEE. Trimming took 3 bases from V and 0 from J, leaving 7 bases between them.

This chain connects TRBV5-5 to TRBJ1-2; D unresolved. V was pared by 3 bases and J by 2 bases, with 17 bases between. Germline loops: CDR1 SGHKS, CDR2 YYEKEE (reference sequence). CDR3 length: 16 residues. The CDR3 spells CASSSAPPTSNYGYTF. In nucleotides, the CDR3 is TGTGCCAGCAGCTCCGCCCCACCGACTAGCAACTATGGCTACACCTTC. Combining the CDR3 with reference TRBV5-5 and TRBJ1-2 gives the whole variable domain DAGVTQSPTHLIKTRGQQVTLRCSPISGHKSVSWYQQVLGQGPQFIFQYYEKEERGRGNFPDRFSARQFPNYSSELNVNALLLGDSALYLCASSSAPPTSNYGYTFGSGTRLTVV.

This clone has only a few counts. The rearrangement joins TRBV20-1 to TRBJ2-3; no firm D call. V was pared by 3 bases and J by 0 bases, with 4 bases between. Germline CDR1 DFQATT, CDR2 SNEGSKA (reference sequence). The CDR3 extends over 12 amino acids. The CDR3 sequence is CSASPSTDTQYF. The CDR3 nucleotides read TGCAGTGCTAGTCCTAGCACAGATACGCAGTATTTT.

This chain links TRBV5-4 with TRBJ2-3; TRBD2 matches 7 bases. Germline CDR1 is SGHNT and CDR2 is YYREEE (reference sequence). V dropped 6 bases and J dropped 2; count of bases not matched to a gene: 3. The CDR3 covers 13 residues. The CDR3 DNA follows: TGTGCCAGCACAGCGGGGAACACAGATACGCAGTATTTT. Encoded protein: CASTAGNTDTQYF.

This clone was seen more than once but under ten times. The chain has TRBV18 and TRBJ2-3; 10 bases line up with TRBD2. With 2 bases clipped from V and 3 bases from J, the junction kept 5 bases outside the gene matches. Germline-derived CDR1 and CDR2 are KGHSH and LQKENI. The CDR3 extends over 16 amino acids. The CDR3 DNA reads TGTGCCAGCTCACCAGGGGCTAGCGGGAGTACAGATACGCAGTATTTT. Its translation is CASSPGASGSTDTQYF. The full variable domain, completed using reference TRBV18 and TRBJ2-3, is NAGVMQNPRHLVRRRGQEARLRCSPMKGHSHVYWYRQLPEEGLKFMVYLQKENIIDESGMPKERFSAEFPKEGPSILRIQQVVRGDSAAYFCASSPGASGSTDTQYFGPGTRLTVL.

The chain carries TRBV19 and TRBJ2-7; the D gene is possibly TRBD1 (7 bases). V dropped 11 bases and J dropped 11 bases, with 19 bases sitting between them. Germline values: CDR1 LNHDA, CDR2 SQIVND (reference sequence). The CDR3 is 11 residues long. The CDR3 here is CAGQVSEGKYF. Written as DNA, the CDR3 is TGTGCCGGACAGGTATCGGAGGGAAAGTACTTC.

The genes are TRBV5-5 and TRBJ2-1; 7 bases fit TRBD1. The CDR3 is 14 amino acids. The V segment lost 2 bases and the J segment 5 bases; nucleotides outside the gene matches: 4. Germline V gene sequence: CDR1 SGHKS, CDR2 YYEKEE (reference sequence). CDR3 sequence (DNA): TGTGCCAGCAGCTTAGGGGGCAGAAACAATGAGCAGTTCTTC. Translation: CASSLGGRNNEQFF.

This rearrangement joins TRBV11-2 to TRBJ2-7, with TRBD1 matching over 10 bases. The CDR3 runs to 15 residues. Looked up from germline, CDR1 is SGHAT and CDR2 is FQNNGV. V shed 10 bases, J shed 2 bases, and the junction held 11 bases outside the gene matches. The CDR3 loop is CATRQGQGVAYEQYF. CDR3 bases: TGTGCCACCCGCCAAGGACAGGGGGTTGCCTACGAGCAGTACTTC. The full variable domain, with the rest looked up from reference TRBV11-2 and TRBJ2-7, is EAGVAQSPRYKIIEKRQSVAFWCNPISGHATLYWYQQILGQGPKLLIQFQNNGVVDDSQLPKDRFSAERLKGVDSTLKIQPAKLEDSAVYLCATRQGQGVAYEQYFGPGTRLTVT.

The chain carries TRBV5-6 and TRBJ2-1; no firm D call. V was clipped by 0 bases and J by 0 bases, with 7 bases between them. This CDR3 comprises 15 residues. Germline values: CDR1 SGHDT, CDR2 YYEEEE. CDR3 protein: CASSLGGSSYNEQFF. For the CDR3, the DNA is TGTGCCAGCAGCTTGGGTGGCAGCTCCTACAATGAGCAGTTCTTC.

The CDR3 sequence: CASSLGTGVLQPQHF. Here the CDR3 DNA reads TGTGCCAGCAGCTTAGGGACAGGTGTCCTTCAGCCCCAGCATTTT. J is TRBJ1-5 and V is TRBV11-2; 7 positions match TRBD1. With 1 base clipped from V and 6 bases from J, the junction kept 6 bases outside the gene matches. In germline, CDR1 is SGHAT, CDR2 FQNNGV. The CDR3 has 15 residues.

The CDR3 DNA is TGCGCCAGCAGCGTACAGGTTACCTCTGGGGCCAACGTCCTGACTTTC. Translating it yields CASSVQVTSGANVLTF. The chain recombines TRBV5-1 with TRBJ2-6, with D possibly matching TRBD1 (5 bases). CDR1 is SGHRS and CDR2 is YFSETQ in the germline V gene. V gave up 4 bases and J gave up 0 bases, with 11 bases separating them. The CDR3 is 16 residues long.

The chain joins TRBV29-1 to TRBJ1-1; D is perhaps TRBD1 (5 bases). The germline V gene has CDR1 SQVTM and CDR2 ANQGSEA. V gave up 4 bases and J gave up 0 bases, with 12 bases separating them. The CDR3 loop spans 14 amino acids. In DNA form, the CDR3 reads TGCAGCGTTGTGGGGCCGAACTTGAACACTGAAGCTTTCTTT. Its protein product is CSVVGPNLNTEAFF.

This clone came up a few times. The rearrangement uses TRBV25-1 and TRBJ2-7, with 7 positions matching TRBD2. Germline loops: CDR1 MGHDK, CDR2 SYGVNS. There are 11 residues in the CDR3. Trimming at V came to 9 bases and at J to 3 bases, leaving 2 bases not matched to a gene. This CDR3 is CASTGGYEQYF. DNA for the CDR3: TGTGCCAGTACGGGGGGCTACGAGCAGTACTTC.

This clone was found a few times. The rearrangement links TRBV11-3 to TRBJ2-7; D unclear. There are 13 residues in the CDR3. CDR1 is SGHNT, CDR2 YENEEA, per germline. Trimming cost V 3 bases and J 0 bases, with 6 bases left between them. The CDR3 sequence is CASSFRVSYEQYF. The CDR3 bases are TGTGCCAGCAGCTTCCGGGTCTCCTACGAGCAGTACTTC. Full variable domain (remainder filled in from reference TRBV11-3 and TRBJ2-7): EAGVVQSPRYKIIEKKQPVAFWCNPISGHNTLYWYLQNLGQGPELLIRYENEEAVDDSQLPKDRFSAERLKGVDSTLKIQPAELGDSAVYLCASSFRVSYEQYFGPGTRLTVT.

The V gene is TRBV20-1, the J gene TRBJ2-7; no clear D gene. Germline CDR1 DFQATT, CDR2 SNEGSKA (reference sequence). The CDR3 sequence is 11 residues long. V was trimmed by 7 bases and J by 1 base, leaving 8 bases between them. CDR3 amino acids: CSVPSSYEQYF. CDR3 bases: TGCAGTGTTCCTTCTTCCTACGAGCAGTACTTC.